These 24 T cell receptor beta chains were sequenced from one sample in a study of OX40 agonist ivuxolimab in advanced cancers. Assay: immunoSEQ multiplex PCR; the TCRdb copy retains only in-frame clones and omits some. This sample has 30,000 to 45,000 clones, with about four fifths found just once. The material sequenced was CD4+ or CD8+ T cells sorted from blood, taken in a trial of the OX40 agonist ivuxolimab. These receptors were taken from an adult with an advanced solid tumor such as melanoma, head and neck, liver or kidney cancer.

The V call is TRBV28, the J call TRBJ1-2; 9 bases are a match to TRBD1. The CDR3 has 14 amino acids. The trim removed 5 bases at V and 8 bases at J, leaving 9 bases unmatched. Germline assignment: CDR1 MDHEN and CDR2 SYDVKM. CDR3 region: CASSPGQGRGGYTF. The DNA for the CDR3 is TGTGCCAGCAGTCCCGGACAGGGGCGGGGAGGCTACACCTTC.

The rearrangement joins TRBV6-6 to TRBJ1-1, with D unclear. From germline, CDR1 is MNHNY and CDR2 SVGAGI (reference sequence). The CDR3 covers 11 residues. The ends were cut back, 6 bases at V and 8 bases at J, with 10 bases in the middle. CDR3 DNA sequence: TGTGCCAGCAGCCAGGCCAGGGAAGCTTTCTTT. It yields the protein CASSQAREAFF.

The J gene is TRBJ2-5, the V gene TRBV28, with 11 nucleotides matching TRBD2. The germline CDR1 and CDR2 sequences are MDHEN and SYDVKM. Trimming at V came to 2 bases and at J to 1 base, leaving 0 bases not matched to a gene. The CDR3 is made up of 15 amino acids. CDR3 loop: CASSLGTSGQETQYF. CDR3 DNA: TGTGCCAGCAGTTTAGGGACTAGCGGCCAAGAGACCCAGTACTTC.

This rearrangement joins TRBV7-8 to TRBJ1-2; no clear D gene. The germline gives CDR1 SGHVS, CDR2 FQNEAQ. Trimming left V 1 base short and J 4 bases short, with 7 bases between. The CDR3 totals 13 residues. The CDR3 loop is CASSLGASYGYTF. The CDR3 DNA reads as TGTGCCAGCAGCTTAGGTGCCAGCTATGGCTACACCTTC.

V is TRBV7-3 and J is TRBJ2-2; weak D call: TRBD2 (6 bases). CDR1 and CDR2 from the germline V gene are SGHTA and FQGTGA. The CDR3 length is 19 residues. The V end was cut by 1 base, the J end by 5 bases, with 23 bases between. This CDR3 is CASSLRGSRRDFKTGELFF. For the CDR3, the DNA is TGTGCCAGCAGCTTAAGGGGGTCTAGGAGGGACTTCAAGACCGGGGAGCTGTTTTTT.

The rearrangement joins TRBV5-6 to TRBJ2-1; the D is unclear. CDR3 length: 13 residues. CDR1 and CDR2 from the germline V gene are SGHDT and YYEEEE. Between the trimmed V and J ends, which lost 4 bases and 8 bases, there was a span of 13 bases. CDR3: CASSRDQLHEQFF. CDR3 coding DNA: TGTGCCAGCAGCCGCGATCAGCTTCATGAGCAGTTCTTC.

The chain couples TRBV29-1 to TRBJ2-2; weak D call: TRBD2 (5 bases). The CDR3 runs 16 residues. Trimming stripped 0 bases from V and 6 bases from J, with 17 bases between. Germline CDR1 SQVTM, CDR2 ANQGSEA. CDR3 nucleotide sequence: TGCAGCGTTGAAGAAATTCGGGGAGAGGTTCCCGGGGAGCTGTTTTTT. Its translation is CSVEEIRGEVPGELFF.

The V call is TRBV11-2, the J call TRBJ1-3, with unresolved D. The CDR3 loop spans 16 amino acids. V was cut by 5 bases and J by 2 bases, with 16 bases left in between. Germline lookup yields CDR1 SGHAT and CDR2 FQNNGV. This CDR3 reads CASSAPSLSAGNTIYF. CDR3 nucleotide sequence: TGTGCCAGCAGCGCCCCATCCCTCAGTGCTGGAAACACCATATATTTT.

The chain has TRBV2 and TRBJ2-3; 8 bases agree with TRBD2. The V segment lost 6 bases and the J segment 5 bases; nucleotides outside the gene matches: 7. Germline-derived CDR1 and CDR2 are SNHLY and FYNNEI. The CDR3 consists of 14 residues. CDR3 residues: CASSPRGGEDTQYF. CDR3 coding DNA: TGTGCCAGCAGCCCTCGGGGGGGCGAAGATACGCAGTATTTT.

CDR3 protein: CASTDMTDTQYF. The CDR3 DNA sequence: TGTGCCAGCACGGATATGACAGATACGCAGTATTTT. The V call is TRBV5-5, the J call TRBJ2-3; D not certain. The CDR3 is made up of 12 amino acids. Trimming left V 6 bases short and J 3 bases short, with 8 bases between. Germline V lookup: CDR1 SGHKS, CDR2 YYEKEE (reference sequence). Supplemented by reference TRBV5-5 and TRBJ2-3, the full variable domain reads DAGVTQSPTHLIKTRGQQVTLRCSPISGHKSVSWYQQVLGQGPQFIFQYYEKEERGRGNFPDRFSARQFPNYSSELNVNALLLGDSALYLCASTDMTDTQYFGPGTRLTVL.

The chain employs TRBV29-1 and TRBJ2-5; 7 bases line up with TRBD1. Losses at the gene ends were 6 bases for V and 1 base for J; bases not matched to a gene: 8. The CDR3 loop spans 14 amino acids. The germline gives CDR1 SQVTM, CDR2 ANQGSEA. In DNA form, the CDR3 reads TGCAGCGTCGCGAGGGGGCGCGGCCAAGAGACCCAGTACTTC. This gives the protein CSVARGRGQETQYF. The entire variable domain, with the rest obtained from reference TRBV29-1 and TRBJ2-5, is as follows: SAVISQKPSRDICQRGTSLTIQCQVDSQVTMMFWYRQQPGQSLTLIATANQGSEATYESGFVIDKFPISRPNLTFSTLTVSNMSPEDSSIYLCSVARGRGQETQYFGPGTRLLVL.

CDR3 bases: TGTGCCAGCAGTCAAAAAACTAGCGGGAAATCCTACGAGCAGTACTTC. It specifies CASSQKTSGKSYEQYF. This chain joins TRBV27 and TRBJ2-7; 10 bases map to TRBD2. With 5 bases clipped from V and 1 base from J, the junction kept 8 bases outside the gene matches. Germline V CDR1 and CDR2: MNHEY, SMNVEV (reference sequence). The CDR3 has 16 residues.

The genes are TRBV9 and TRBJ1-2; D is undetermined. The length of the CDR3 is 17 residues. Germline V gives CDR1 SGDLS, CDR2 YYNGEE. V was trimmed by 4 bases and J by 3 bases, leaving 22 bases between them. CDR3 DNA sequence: TGTGCCAGCAGCCCCCGGGTATCGGGAGGTCCCGACTATGGCTACACCTTC. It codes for CASSPRVSGGPDYGYTF.

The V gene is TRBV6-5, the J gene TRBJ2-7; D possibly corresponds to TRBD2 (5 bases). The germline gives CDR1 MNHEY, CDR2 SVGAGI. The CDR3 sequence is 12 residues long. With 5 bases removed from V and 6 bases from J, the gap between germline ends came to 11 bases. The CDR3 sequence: CASSRTRGEQYF. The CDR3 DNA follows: TGTGCCAGCAGTCGAACTAGAGGCGAGCAGTACTTC.

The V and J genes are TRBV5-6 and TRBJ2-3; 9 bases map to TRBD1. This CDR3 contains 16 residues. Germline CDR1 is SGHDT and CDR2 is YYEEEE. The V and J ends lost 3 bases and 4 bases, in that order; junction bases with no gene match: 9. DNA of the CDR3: TGTGCCAGCAGCTCCCCCCCAGGACAGGGGTCAGATACGCAGTATTTT. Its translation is CASSSPPGQGSDTQYF.

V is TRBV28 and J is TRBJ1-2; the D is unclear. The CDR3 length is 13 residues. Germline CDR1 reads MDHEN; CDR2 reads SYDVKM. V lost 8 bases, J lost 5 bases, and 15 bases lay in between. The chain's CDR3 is CASSVSGKYGYTF. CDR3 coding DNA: TGTGCCAGCTCCGTGAGCGGAAAGTATGGCTACACCTTC.

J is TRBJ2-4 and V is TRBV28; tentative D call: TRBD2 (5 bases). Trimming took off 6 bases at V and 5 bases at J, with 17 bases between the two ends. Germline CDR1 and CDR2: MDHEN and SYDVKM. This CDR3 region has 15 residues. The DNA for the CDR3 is TGTGCCAGCAGCTTTACAGTTGGGGAGCAAAACATTCAGTACTTC. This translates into CASSFTVGEQNIQYF.

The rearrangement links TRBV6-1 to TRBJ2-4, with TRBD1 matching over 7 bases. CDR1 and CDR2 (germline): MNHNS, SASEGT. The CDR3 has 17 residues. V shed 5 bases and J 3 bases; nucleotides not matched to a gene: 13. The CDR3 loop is CASSKDDRARDKNIQYF. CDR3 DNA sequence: TGTGCCAGCAGTAAAGACGACAGGGCGAGAGACAAAAACATTCAGTACTTC.

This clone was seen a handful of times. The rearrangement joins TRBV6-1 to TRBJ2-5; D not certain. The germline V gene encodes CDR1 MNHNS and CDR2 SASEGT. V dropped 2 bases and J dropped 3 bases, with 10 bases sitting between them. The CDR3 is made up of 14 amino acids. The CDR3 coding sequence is TGTGCCAGCAGTGAAAGTTTGGGCGAAGAGACCCAGTACTTC. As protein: CASSESLGEETQYF.

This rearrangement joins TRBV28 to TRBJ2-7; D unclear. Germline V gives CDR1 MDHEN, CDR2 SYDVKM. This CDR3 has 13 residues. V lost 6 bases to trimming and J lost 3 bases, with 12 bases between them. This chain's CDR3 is CASSSLWGYEQYF. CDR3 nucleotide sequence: TGTGCCAGCAGCTCTCTGTGGGGCTACGAGCAGTACTTC.

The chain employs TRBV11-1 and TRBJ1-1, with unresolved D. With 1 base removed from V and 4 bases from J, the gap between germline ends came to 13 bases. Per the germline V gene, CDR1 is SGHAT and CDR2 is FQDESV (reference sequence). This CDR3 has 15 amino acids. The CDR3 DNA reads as TGTGCCAGCAGCTTAGTGCAGTTTCTCGGCACTGAAGCTTTCTTT. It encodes CASSLVQFLGTEAFF.

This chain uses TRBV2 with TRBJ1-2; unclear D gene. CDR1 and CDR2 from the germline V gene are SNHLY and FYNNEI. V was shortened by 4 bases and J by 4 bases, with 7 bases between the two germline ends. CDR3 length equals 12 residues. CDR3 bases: TGTGCCAGCAGTGTCCGGAGCTATGGCTACACCTTC. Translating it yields CASSVRSYGYTF. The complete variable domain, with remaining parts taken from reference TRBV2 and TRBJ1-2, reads EPEVTQTPSHQVTQMGQEVILRCVPISNHLYFYWYRQILGQKVEFLVSFYNNEISEKSEIFDDQFSVERPDGSNFTLKIRSTKLEDSAMYFCASSVRSYGYTFGSGTRLTVV.

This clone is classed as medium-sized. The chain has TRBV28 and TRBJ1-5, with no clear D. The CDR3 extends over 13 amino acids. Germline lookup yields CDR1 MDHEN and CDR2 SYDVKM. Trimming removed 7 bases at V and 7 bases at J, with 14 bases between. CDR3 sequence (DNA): TGTGCCAGCATCTCGGGGAGGGCCCAGCCCCAGCATTTT. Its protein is CASISGRAQPQHF.

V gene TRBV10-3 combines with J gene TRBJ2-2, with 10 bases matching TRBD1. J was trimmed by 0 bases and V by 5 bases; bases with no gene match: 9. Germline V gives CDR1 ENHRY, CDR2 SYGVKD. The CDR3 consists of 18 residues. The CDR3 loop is CAISYRDRGSPNTGELFF. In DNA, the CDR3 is TGTGCCATCAGTTACCGGGACAGGGGCTCCCCGAACACCGGGGAGCTGTTTTTT.